What follows are 24 T cell receptor beta chains derived from one specimen sequenced in a study of blood T cell repertoires in COVID-19. TCRdb keeps only in-frame clones here, not all; method: immunoSEQ multiplex PCR. The sample has a few hundred thousand clones; 91% are singletons. Sequencing used peripheral blood. Every receptor here comes from a person aged 18 to 35 with COVID-19, enrolled during active disease.

The chain links TRBV4-2 to TRBJ2-5; 12 bases agree with TRBD1. J lost 5 bases, V lost 0 bases, and 4 bases had no gene match. CDR3 size: 16 residues. Germline CDR1 is LGHNA and CDR2 is YNFKEQ. CDR3 residues: CASSQDWGQGAETQYF. The CDR3 nucleotides read TGTGCCAGCAGCCAAGATTGGGGACAGGGGGCTGAGACCCAGTACTTC.

V usage is TRBV5-1 and J usage is TRBJ2-3, with 10 bases identical to TRBD2. With V trimmed by 5 bases and J by 1 base, 1 base remained unmatched. This CDR3 is built from 14 residues. Per germline, CDR1 SGHRS and CDR2 YFSETQ. The CDR3 DNA is TGCGCCAGCAGAGGGACTAGCGGCACAGATACGCAGTATTTT. Its translation is CASRGTSGTDTQYF.

This clone appeared a single time. No DNA is shown, since the ends of the CDR3 on it are uncertain; the CDR3 is the one TCRdb lists. CDR3 amino acids: CASTWGGGAAYF. The chain links TRBV28 to TRBJ2-4; the table's D call TRBD2 went unverified against the DNA. The CDR3 length is 12 residues, termini included. Germline V gene data show CDR1 as MDHEN and CDR2 as SYDVKM.

V gene TRBV5-1 combines with J gene TRBJ1-1; tentative D call: TRBD1 (5 bases). The CDR3 length is 15 residues. V was clipped by 0 bases and J by 0 bases, with 9 bases between them. The germline V gene has CDR1 SGHRS and CDR2 YFSETQ. The CDR3 nucleotides are TGCGCCAGCAGCTTGGCCGCAGGGCTGAACACTGAAGCTTTCTTT. It translates to CASSLAAGLNTEAFF.

The J gene is TRBJ2-7, the V gene TRBV12-5; D ambiguous. The germline V gene encodes CDR1 LGHNT and CDR2 FRNRAP. The CDR3 contains 12 residues. With 3 bases removed from V and 3 bases from J, the gap between germline ends came to 6 bases. CDR3 sequence: CASGFYRYEQYF. The DNA for the CDR3 is TGTGCTAGTGGTTTCTACCGCTACGAGCAGTACTTC.

In the case of this clone: Other DNA sequences in this sample translate to the same CDR3. The V and J genes are TRBV2 and TRBJ2-7, with D unresolved. Germline CDR1 is SNHLY and CDR2 is FYNNEI. CDR3 length: 11 residues. The V end lost 4 bases, the J end lost 4 bases, and 5 bases lay between the germline ends. CDR3 residues: CASSVTYEQYF. The CDR3 DNA is TGTGCCAGCAGTGTAACTTACGAGCAGTACTTC. Full variable domain (missing parts from reference TRBV2 and TRBJ2-7): EPEVTQTPSHQVTQMGQEVILRCVPISNHLYFYWYRQILGQKVEFLVSFYNNEISEKSEIFDDQFSVERPDGSNFTLKIRSTKLEDSAMYFCASSVTYEQYFGPGTRLTVT.

The chain combines TRBV6-1 with TRBJ2-7; 11 nucleotides line up with TRBD2. The CDR3 covers 19 residues. Looked up from germline, CDR1 is MNHNS and CDR2 is SASEGT. Trimming took 8 bases from V and 3 from J; bases not matched to a gene: 21. CDR3 in amino acids: CASRGPTGLAVILSYEQYF. CDR3 coding DNA: TGTGCCAGCCGTGGGCCTACGGGACTAGCGGTAATTCTGAGCTACGAGCAGTACTTC.

The chain employs TRBV6-5 and TRBJ2-7; 8 bases map to TRBD2. The germline CDR1 and CDR2 sequences are MNHEY and SVGAGI. V lost 2 bases and J lost 6; bases outside the gene matches: 9. The CDR3 has 15 amino acids. In nucleotides, the CDR3 is TGTGCCAGCAGTTACGGAGCGGGAGAACTGCGCGAGCAGTACTTC. The encoded protein is CASSYGAGELREQYF.

The CDR3 bases are TGTGCCAGCAGTTTATCGTGGCCAGGGGTATATTCACCCCTCCACTTT. This sequence encodes CASSLSWPGVYSPLHF. The J gene is TRBJ1-6, the V gene TRBV27; D might be TRBD1 (6 bases). There are 16 residues in the CDR3. Germline V lookup: CDR1 MNHEY, CDR2 SMNVEV (reference sequence). Trimming pared 0 bases from V and 8 bases from J, leaving 14 bases between.

The rearrangement uses TRBV10-3 and TRBJ1-5; 7 bases line up with TRBD1. Germline assignment: CDR1 ENHRY and CDR2 SYGVKD. The CDR3 runs 16 residues. V shed 4 bases and J 4 bases; nucleotides not matched to a gene: 10. The CDR3 DNA follows: TGTGCCATCAGTGTGAGTCGACAGGGAGGTAATCAGCCCCAGCATTTT. Its translation is CAISVSRQGGNQPQHF.

This clone came up a few times. The gene calls are TRBV24-1 and TRBJ1-5; D is perhaps TRBD1 (6 bases). Germline lookup yields CDR1 KGHDR and CDR2 SFDVKD. Deletions cut 10 bases from V and 2 bases from J, with 17 bases between. CDR3 size: 15 residues. The CDR3 DNA sequence: TGTGCCACAGGTCCCAGGGGATTAGGCAATCAGCCCCAGCATTTT. This gives the protein CATGPRGLGNQPQHF.

This chain uses TRBV21-1 with TRBJ1-5. TRBV21-1 is a pseudogene. CDR3 length: 17 amino acids. The CDR3 DNA reads as TGTGCCAGCAGCCAAAGATTCTCGATAGATAGCAATCAGCCCCAGCATTTT. It encodes CASSQRFSIDSNQPQHF.

The J gene is TRBJ2-7, the V gene TRBV7-8; D may be TRBD2 (6 bases). The V gene lost 2 bases and the J gene lost 2 bases, with 10 bases spanning the gap. This CDR3 is 14 amino acids long. CDR1 is SGHVS and CDR2 is FQNEAQ in the germline V gene. This chain's CDR3 is CASSLSGLPYEQYF. DNA for the CDR3: TGTGCCAGCAGCTTATCCGGACTACCCTACGAGCAGTACTTC.

The J gene is TRBJ2-1, the V gene TRBV11-2, with TRBD2 matching 9 bases. V trimming: 5 bases; J trimming: 2 bases; junction bases outside the gene matches: 13. The CDR3 is 18 amino acids. Germline CDR1 is SGHAT and CDR2 is FQNNGV. CDR3 residues: CASSRILDLAGAYNEQFF. The CDR3 DNA sequence: TGTGCCAGCAGCCGGATACTCGACTTAGCGGGAGCCTACAATGAGCAGTTCTTC.

This chain connects TRBV29-1 to TRBJ2-7; perhaps TRBD1 as D (5 bases). V was clipped by 1 base and J by 1 base, with 11 bases between them. The CDR3 consists of 14 residues. The germline V gene has CDR1 SQVTM and CDR2 ANQGSEA. CDR3 sequence reads: CSVEGQGGSYEQYF. The DNA for the CDR3 is TGCAGCGTTGAAGGGCAGGGTGGATCCTACGAGCAGTACTTC.

V gene TRBV21-1 combines with J gene TRBJ1-2; the table calls TRBD1, which could not be checked here. TRBV21-1 is labeled a pseudogene. This CDR3 is 15 amino acids long. CDR3 sequence (DNA): TGTGCCAGCAGCTCCCCCGGGCGGACAAAGGATGGCTACACCTTC. It yields the protein CASSSPGRTKDGYTF.

The J gene is TRBJ1-2, the V gene TRBV7-8; TRBD1 might be the D (5 bases). V was cut by 6 bases and J by 7 bases, with 15 bases left in between. The germline V gene has CDR1 SGHVS and CDR2 FQNEAQ. The CDR3 covers 13 residues. The CDR3 sequence is CASRPFQGTGYTF. CDR3 coding DNA: TGTGCCAGCAGACCTTTTCAGGGCACTGGCTACACCTTC.

The table lists this clone with a count of one. This rearrangement joins TRBV11-2 to TRBJ1-2; the D is unclear. The CDR3 consists of 13 residues. Trimming left V 3 bases short and J 4 bases short, with 9 bases between. Germline V CDR1 and CDR2: SGHAT, FQNNGV. This chain's CDR3 is CASSFGEGYGYTF. The CDR3 coding sequence is TGTGCCAGCAGCTTCGGGGAAGGCTATGGCTACACCTTC.

The table lists this clone with a count of one. This sequence joins TRBV2 and TRBJ1-5; 9 nucleotides line up with TRBD1. The CDR3 runs 15 residues. V was pared by 1 base and J by 2 bases, with 0 bases of the junction left unmatched. Germline V gene lookup returns CDR1 SNHLY and CDR2 FYNNEI. The CDR3 coding sequence is TGTGCCAGCAGTGAAGGGACAGGGGGCAATCAGCCCCAGCATTTT. This sequence encodes CASSEGTGGNQPQHF.

This chain connects TRBV27 to TRBJ1-6; tentatively, D is TRBD1 (5 bases). The CDR3 loop spans 16 amino acids. Germline V lookup: CDR1 MNHEY, CDR2 SMNVEV (reference sequence). Trimming cost V 3 bases and J 4 bases, with 13 bases left between them. CDR3 loop: CASSFGGGGYNSPLHF. CDR3 sequence (DNA): TGTGCCAGCAGTTTTGGTGGGGGGGGGTATAATTCACCCCTCCACTTT.

J is TRBJ1-6 and V is TRBV2; the D gene is possibly TRBD1 (6 bases). V was pared by 7 bases and J by 10 bases, with 23 bases between. The germline gives CDR1 SNHLY, CDR2 FYNNEI. CDR3 length equals 16 residues. CDR3 in DNA: TGTGCCAGCAACCCCAGGGGAATAACGTCTCTGTCACCCCTCCACTTT. As protein: CASNPRGITSLSPLHF.

The chain uses TRBV28 and TRBJ1-4; 7 nucleotides align to TRBD1. Germline lookup yields CDR1 MDHEN and CDR2 SYDVKM. The trim removed 8 bases at V and 5 bases at J, leaving 8 bases unmatched. The CDR3 length is 14 residues. CDR3 amino acids: CASAGTVANEKLFF. The CDR3 DNA sequence: TGTGCCAGCGCCGGGACAGTTGCAAATGAAAAACTGTTTTTT.

V usage is TRBV6-6 and J usage is TRBJ1-2, with 7 bases fitting TRBD1. Losses at the gene ends were 2 bases for V and 8 bases for J; bases not matched to a gene: 11. Germline V gives CDR1 MNHNY, CDR2 SVGAGI (reference sequence). CDR3 length equals 15 residues. Here the CDR3 DNA reads TGTGCCAGCAGTTACCAGAGGGGGCGCGGGCAAGGCTACACCTTC. Its translation: CASSYQRGRGQGYTF.

The V call is TRBV7-2, the J call TRBJ2-5; the D is unclear. The CDR3 has 15 amino acids. CDR1 and CDR2 (germline): SGHTA, FQGNSA. With 5 bases removed from V and 4 bases from J, the gap between germline ends came to 17 bases. The CDR3 DNA sequence: TGTGCCAGCAGCCTTAAGAGAAGTTATGGAGAGACCCAGTACTTC. Its protein is CASSLKRSYGETQYF.